These 26 T cell receptor beta chains share one sample of origin, sequenced in a study of identical twins. TCRdb itself ran the 5' RACE reads through MiXCR, one entry per CDR3 protein. The sample records 350,000 or so distinct CDR3 sequences, 9% to 15% being singletons. A further study also used this sample, focusing on yellow fever vaccine responses in identical twins.

The sequencing input was CD8+ T cells sorted from blood. The receptors stem from a woman between 18 and 29 years old in good health.

The rearrangement joins TRBV6-5 to TRBJ1-1; 9 bases are shared with TRBD1. The V gene end was trimmed by 0 bases and the J gene end by 4 bases; junction bases not matched to a gene: 3. Per germline, CDR1 MNHEY and CDR2 SVGAGI. This CDR3 is built from 15 residues. CDR3 protein: CASSYSVTGGTEAFF. The CDR3 DNA reads as TGTGCCAGCAGTTACTCGGTGACAGGGGGCACTGAAGCTTTCTTT.

The CDR3 DNA reads as TGTGCCAGCAGCTTAGGGGGGGGACCCAATCCCCCCTACAATGAGCAGTTCTTC. Translating gives CASSLGGGPNPPYNEQFF. This sequence joins TRBV7-8 and TRBJ2-1; 7 bases map to TRBD2. Germline values: CDR1 SGHVS, CDR2 FQNEAQ. This CDR3 contains 18 residues. V lost 1 base to trimming and J lost 2 bases; unmatched junction nucleotides: 11.

This clonotype was seen more than once but under ten times. This chain joins TRBV15 and TRBJ1-5; D uncertain. V lost 5 bases to trimming and J lost 2 bases, with 13 bases between them. The germline gives CDR1 LNHNV, CDR2 YYDKDF (reference sequence). This CDR3 has 15 amino acids. The CDR3 loop reads CATSSLEGGNQPQHF. CDR3 nucleotides: TGTGCCACCAGCTCTCTGGAAGGTGGCAATCAGCCCCAGCATTTT.

Notes on this clonotype: One junction end does not reproduce the germline sequence, and a read error may be involved. The chain carries TRBV15 and TRBJ2-5, with 10 bases lining up with TRBD2. CDR3 length equals 17 residues. Germline V gives CDR1 LNHNV, CDR2 YYDKDF (reference sequence). CDR3 DNA sequence: TGTGCCTCCAGCAGTGCGACTAGCGGGTCCGTGGGAGAGACCCAGTACTTC. Translation gives CASSSATSGSVGETQYF. Complete variable domain (other parts from reference TRBV15 and TRBJ2-5): DAMVIQNPRYQVTQFGKPVTLSCSQTLNHNVMYWYQQKSSQAPKLLFHYYDKDFNNEADTPDNFQSRRPNTSFCFLDIRSPGLGDTAMYLCASSSATSGSVGETQYFGPGTRLLVL.

The V gene is TRBV7-3, the J gene TRBJ2-1, with D perhaps matching TRBD2 (6 bases). The V gene's germline CDR1 is SGHTA and CDR2 FQGTGA. With 3 bases removed from V and 5 bases from J, the gap between germline ends came to 11 bases. This CDR3 spans 14 amino acids. CDR3 sequence: CASSLKAGHNEQFF. DNA of the CDR3: TGTGCCAGCAGCTTGAAGGCGGGACACAATGAGCAGTTCTTC.

This sequence joins TRBV9 and TRBJ1-6; 8 bases agree with TRBD1. J gave up 6 bases and V 3 bases, and 8 bases lay outside the gene matches. The germline V gene encodes CDR1 SGDLS and CDR2 YYNGEE. The CDR3 covers 16 residues. The CDR3 is CASSGGQEALNSPLHF. For the CDR3, the DNA is TGTGCCAGCAGCGGGGGACAGGAGGCCCTTAATTCACCCCTCCACTTT.

This clonotype has just a few counts. V usage is TRBV20-1 and J usage is TRBJ1-1; weak D call: TRBD1 (5 bases). V gave up 2 bases and J gave up 0 bases, with 13 bases separating them. Germline CDR1 DFQATT, CDR2 SNEGSKA (reference sequence). This CDR3 spans 15 amino acids. The CDR3 loop is CSARHNGQMNTEAFF. CDR3 nucleotide sequence: TGCAGTGCTAGACACAACGGACAAATGAACACTGAAGCTTTCTTT.

The J gene is TRBJ2-1, the V gene TRBV6-1; a possible D gene is TRBD1 (6 bases). Germline V gene data show CDR1 as MNHNS and CDR2 as SASEGT. V was shortened by 10 bases and J by 2 bases, with 18 bases between the two germline ends. The CDR3 extends over 15 amino acids. DNA of the CDR3: TGTGCCACCAAGCCAGCAGGGGCAACCTACAATGAGCAGTTCTTC. As protein: CATKPAGATYNEQFF.

This clonotype occurred once. Its ends do not fully match the called genes, so a read error is possible. The chain uses TRBV2 and TRBJ2-5, with D unresolved. Per germline, CDR1 SNHLY and CDR2 FYNNEI. The CDR3 length is 13 residues. CDR3 sequence reads: CASSDGVPETQHF. CDR3 sequence (DNA): TGTGCCAGCAGTGATGGGGTCCCAGAGACCCAGCACTTC.

A few counts support this clonotype. The CDR3: CATSDSYGYTF. For the CDR3, the DNA is TGTGCCACCAGTGATTCGTATGGCTACACCTTC. This chain links TRBV24-1 with TRBJ1-2; no reliable D call. CDR1 is KGHDR and CDR2 is SFDVKD in the germline V gene. CDR3 length equals 11 residues. The germline V and J ends were trimmed by 2 bases and 5 bases, with 2 bases remaining between them.

This clonotype was picked up a small number of times. The chain employs TRBV24-1 and TRBJ2-2; no clear D gene. This CDR3 spans 11 amino acids. The germline V and J ends were trimmed by 3 bases and 7 bases, with 2 bases remaining between them. CDR1 is KGHDR, CDR2 SFDVKD, per germline. The CDR3 loop is CATSDIGELFF. CDR3 sequence (DNA): TGTGCCACCAGTGATATCGGGGAGCTGTTTTTT.

The rearrangement links TRBV9 to TRBJ2-7; 9 bases line up with TRBD1. The germline CDR1 and CDR2 sequences are SGDLS and YYNGEE. The ends lost 3 bases at V and 2 bases at J; junction bases unmatched: 3. This CDR3 is 14 amino acids long. CDR3 in DNA: TGTGCCAGCAGCGGGGGACAGGGCCCCTACGAGCAGTACTTC. Protein product: CASSGGQGPYEQYF.

The chain carries TRBV3-1 and TRBJ1-2, with 10 bases identical to TRBD1. CDR3 length equals 15 residues. The V segment lost 1 base and the J segment 5 bases; nucleotides outside the gene matches: 4. Germline CDR1 is LGHDT and CDR2 is YNNKEL (reference sequence). The CDR3 DNA is TGTGCCAGCAGCCAAGGACAGGGGGCTCCGTATGGCTACACCTTC. Its protein product is CASSQGQGAPYGYTF.

This clonotype has more than one count but fewer than ten. The chain couples TRBV7-9 to TRBJ2-3; D not resolved. V was shortened by 1 base and J by 5 bases, with 10 bases between the two germline ends. The CDR3 loop spans 14 amino acids. Germline V gene lookup returns CDR1 SEHNR and CDR2 FQNEAQ (reference sequence). The CDR3 coding sequence is TGTGCCAGCAGCTTAGTTGAACTCAAAGATACGCAGTATTTT. This translates into CASSLVELKDTQYF.

The V call is TRBV20-1, the J call TRBJ2-1; 8 nucleotides match TRBD2. The CDR3 totals 10 residues. CDR1 and CDR2 (germline): DFQATT, SNEGSKA (reference sequence). V lost 5 bases to trimming and J lost 15 bases; unmatched junction nucleotides: 6. For the CDR3, the DNA is TGCAGTGCTCGGGGGGGGGACCTGTTCTTC. Its translation is CSARGGDLFF.

This chain links TRBV5-1 with TRBJ2-3, with D possibly matching TRBD2 (5 bases). Looked up from germline, CDR1 is SGHRS and CDR2 is YFSETQ. The CDR3 loop spans 14 amino acids. Trimming left V 9 bases short and J 3 bases short, with 17 bases between. CDR3 coding DNA: TGCGCCACCCAAATCGGAGGCGGTACAGATACGCAGTATTTT. It is translated as CATQIGGGTDTQYF.

This clonotype was found a few times. V is TRBV27 and J is TRBJ2-1; 15 positions agree with TRBD2. The V gene's germline CDR1 is MNHEY and CDR2 SMNVEV (reference sequence). J lost 5 bases, V lost 4 bases, and 3 bases had no gene match. The CDR3 has 16 residues. CDR3 protein: CASSWTSGRVDNEQFF. In DNA, the CDR3 is TGTGCCAGCAGTTGGACTAGCGGGAGGGTAGACAATGAGCAGTTCTTC.

This sequence joins TRBV7-9 and TRBJ2-5, with 7 bases aligning to TRBD1. The trim removed 6 bases at V and 7 bases at J, leaving 2 bases unmatched. CDR3 length: 11 amino acids. Per germline, CDR1 SEHNR and CDR2 FQNEAQ (reference sequence). For the CDR3, the DNA is TGTGCCAGCAGTCGACAGGGGACCCAGTACTTC. Translated, it gives CASSRQGTQYF.

The rearrangement uses TRBV3-1 and TRBJ2-2, with D possibly matching TRBD1 (5 bases). Trimming left V 8 bases short and J 5 bases short, with 9 bases between. Germline CDR1 reads LGHDT; CDR2 reads YNNKEL (reference sequence). The CDR3 contains 12 residues. CDR3 sequence (DNA): TGTGCCAGCCACAGGCGAACCGGGGAGCTGTTTTTT. Its protein product is CASHRRTGELFF.

This clonotype showed up just a few times. CDR3 loop: CSAQARLAGPYEQYV. The DNA of the CDR3 is TGCAGTGCCCAGGCCCGACTAGCGGGCCCCTACGAGCAGTACGTC. The rearrangement uses TRBV20-1 and TRBJ2-7, with 10 bases fitting TRBD2. Germline CDR1 and CDR2: DFQATT and SNEGSKA (reference sequence). V trimming: 6 bases; J trimming: 2 bases; junction bases outside the gene matches: 10. The CDR3 runs to 15 residues.

This clonotype was counted a few times. The V call is TRBV20-1, the J call TRBJ1-5; tentative D call: TRBD1 (6 bases). CDR1 is DFQATT and CDR2 is SNEGSKA in the germline V gene (reference sequence). V lost 3 bases, J lost 3 bases, and 15 bases lay in between. The CDR3 consists of 15 residues. Here the CDR3 reads CSASVDRKFNQPQHF. The CDR3 DNA follows: TGCAGTGCTAGTGTTGACAGGAAGTTCAATCAGCCCCAGCATTTT.

This clonotype has a count of ten or more. The chain links TRBV4-1 to TRBJ2-3; D perhaps matches TRBD2 (5 bases). Between the trimmed V and J ends, which lost 2 bases and 4 bases, there was a span of 28 bases. Germline lookup yields CDR1 MGHRA and CDR2 YSYEKL. The CDR3 is 20 amino acids. The CDR3 DNA reads as TGCGCCAGCAGCCAAAGGGCCGCGTCAGAGGGAGTGACCTCTTCAGATACGCAGTATTTT. Protein: CASSQRAASEGVTSSDTQYF.

The sample holds many counts of this clonotype. The V call is TRBV21-1, the J call TRBJ2-7; no check of the table's D call, TRBD1, against the DNA was made. TRBV21-1 is annotated as a pseudogene. This CDR3 is built from 14 residues. CDR3 nucleotides: TGTGCCAACATTTCCAAAGAGGGACGGTACGAGCAGTACTTC. This sequence encodes CANISKEGRYEQYF.

This clonotype was seen a handful of times. The chain is built from TRBV7-9 and TRBJ2-2; 11 nucleotides agree with TRBD1. The length of the CDR3 is 15 residues. The junction had 5 bases not matched to a gene; V was cut back by 5 bases and J by 6 bases. Germline lookup yields CDR1 SEHNR and CDR2 FQNEAQ (reference sequence). The CDR3 nucleotides are TGTGCCAGCAGCGCGGGACAGGGGGACTCCGGGGAGCTGTTTTTT. Translation: CASSAGQGDSGELFF.

This clonotype came up a few times. The J gene is TRBJ1-2, the V gene TRBV7-9; 7 positions agree with TRBD1. The CDR3 is 15 residues long. Germline lookup yields CDR1 SEHNR and CDR2 FQNEAQ (reference sequence). V was clipped by 5 bases and J by 7 bases; unmatched bases: 13. The chain's CDR3 is CASSTLQGRSGGYTF. The CDR3 region has the DNA TGTGCCAGCAGCACACTACAGGGGAGGTCTGGTGGCTACACCTTC.

This clonotype was detected a few times. The chain couples TRBV5-1 to TRBJ2-3; D unclear. V shed 0 bases and J shed 2 bases, with 16 bases lying between them. CDR1 is SGHRS and CDR2 is YFSETQ in the germline V gene. This CDR3 is 17 amino acids long. The CDR3, as DNA: TGCGCCAGCAGCTTGGCCTTAGTCAGTTCATACACAGATACGCAGTATTTT. Translation: CASSLALVSSYTDTQYF.